This paragraph covers one TCR beta chain sequence. This clone was seen a handful of times. Its recognized antigen is unknown. Per-base qualities were not stored, and no clone one base away is much larger. TCRbeta CDR3 regions were amplified from genomic DNA by means of the immunoSEQ Assay, a bias-controlled multiplex PCR. Per the original workflow: The number of nucleated cells in each sample was estimated by amplification of reference gene primers within the assay. To quantify the absolute abundance of each unique TCRbeta CDR3 rearrangement, sequence reads were collapsed and filtered. For each sample, productive Simpson clonality was calculated as the square root of Simpson's diversity index across productive rearrangements. TCRdb carries this immuneACCESS record with in-frame sequences only. Its versions omit some clonotypes, under half of them owing to an unresolved V gene in the studies checked, with the rest unexplained. V and J calls and clone size are those listed in that table; D and trimming were worked out from the DNA. A total of 35,000 to 50,000 clones appear in this sample, about 90% of them only once. The ten largest clonotypes hold roughly 9.4% of the sample.

The entry originates in a study of blood T cell repertoires in COVID-19 (dated by TCRdb to 2020 to 2022). At the level of the whole study: Samples from collaborators originated in the United States, Italy and Spain and spanned both the acute and convalescent phases of COVID-19. The prospective study material was composed of cDNA or gDNA derived from T cells, B-cell-depleted T cells, or PBMCs. Deeply sampled blood TCRbeta repertoires from subjects exposed to, actively infected with, or recovered from COVID-19 were included in the dataset. The repertoires were released in a freely available public database intended as a resource for research on the immune response to SARS-CoV-2. The samples were drawn from the first 160 participants of the ongoing ImmuneRACE study and from 950 to 1,500 subjects provided by 6 global collaborators. The sample metadata nearly always contained a de-identified subject ID, COVID-19 status, age in years and sex. Where HLA class I and class II types were available, the types were taken from metadata supplied by the sample provider, not from assay-based typing. Broad study findings and their caveats: The quantity of clinical and demographic metadata differed by source and by participant and was supplied without curation.

The collaborating institutions used their own protocols to collect whole blood in K2EDTA tubes. For TCRbeta analysis, collaborators shipped samples in one of three forms: frozen whole blood, isolated PBMCs, or DNA extracted from either of those sample types. This sequence was found in a man between 45 and 60 years old with active COVID-19. Sequenced input: peripheral blood.

The CDR3 protein sequence reads: CASSLSTVSNYGYTF. The sequenced DNA is TGTGCCAGCAGTTTATCGACAGTTTCGAACTATGGCTACACCTTC. The chain uses TRBV27 and TRBJ1-2; the D gene is perhaps TRBD1, on 5 matching bases. The CDR3 goes from the cysteine to the phenylalanine over 15 residues. Of all the DNA, just the CDR3 is kept, 45 bases in frame from base 1. Per the germline V gene (reference sequence), MNHEY is the CDR1 and SMNVEV is the CDR2. V is clipped by 0 bases and J by 2 bases, and the sequence between their germline boundaries is 10 bases long.